Listed below are T cell receptor beta chains from one sample, sequenced in a study of blood T cell repertoires in COVID-19. Assay: immunoSEQ multiplex PCR; the TCRdb copy retains only in-frame clones and omits some. Of approximately 250,000 clones listed, around 88% are singletons. Sequencing was carried out using PBMCs or T cells enriched from blood (not recorded which). The receptors were sampled from a woman in her 40s with acute COVID-19. The CDR3 runs from the conserved cysteine through the conserved F or W. D genes are given only for firm matches. The size entry is marked missing in some rows and otherwise reads once, few, many or a size class.

v_gene	d_gene	j_gene	abundance	CDR3aa	CDR3nt
TRBV6-5	TRBD1	TRBJ1-5	.	CASSHRDRGQPQHF	TGTGCCAGCAGCCACCGGGACAGAGGTCAGCCCCAGCATTTT
TRBV18	TRBD1	TRBJ1-4	.	CASSPGTGGREKLFF	TGTGCCAGCTCACCCGGGACAGGCGGAAGGGAAAAACTGTTTTTT
TRBV6-5	.	TRBJ1-1	once	CASSFGQPEAFF	TGTGCCAGCAGTTTTGGACAGCCTGAAGCTTTCTTT
TRBV7-2	.	TRBJ1-3	once	CATSGAGNTIYF	TGTGCCACCTCAGGGGCTGGCAACACCATATATTTT
TRBV7-6	.	TRBJ2-3	.	CATQPGDTQYF	TGTGCCACCCAGCCCGGGGATACGCAGTATTTT
TRBV28	.	TRBJ1-4	.	CASTQGGASDEKLFF	TGTGCCAGCACTCAGGGTGGTGCAAGCGATGAAAAACTGTTTTTT
TRBV9	.	TRBJ1-1	.	CASSAAPGGAITEAFF	TGTGCCAGCAGCGCCGCCCCCGGGGGGGCGATAACTGAAGCTTTCTTT
TRBV5-8	TRBD1	TRBJ2-7	.	CASSQTGTGTYEQYF	TGTGCCAGCAGCCAAACCGGGACAGGGACCTACGAGCAGTACTTC
TRBV27	TRBD1	TRBJ1-2	.	CASSFLRELGVQATGGPRGYTF	TGTGCCAGCAGTTTTCTTCGGGAATTGGGTGTACAAGCGACAGGGGGTCCACGAGGCTACACCTTC
TRBV7-2	.	TRBJ2-2	.	CASSLSPGMNTGELFF	TGTGCCAGCAGCTTATCCCCAGGGATGAACACCGGGGAGCTGTTTTTT
TRBV5-4	TRBD1	TRBJ1-3	.	CASSLQTGVISGNTIYF	TGTGCCAGCAGCCTACAGACAGGGGTTATCTCTGGAAACACCATATATTTT
TRBV24-1	TRBD1	TRBJ2-1	.	CATSDRGQGPHEQFF	TGTGCCACCAGTGATCGAGGACAGGGACCTCATGAGCAGTTCTTC
TRBV18	TRBD2	TRBJ2-3	.	CASSLGLAGTDTQYF	TGTGCCAGCTCACTGGGACTAGCGGGGACAGATACGCAGTATTTT
TRBV9	.	TRBJ2-1	.	CASSVAPSGDNEQFF	TGTGCCAGCAGCGTAGCACCCTCCGGAGACAATGAGCAGTTCTTC
TRBV9	TRBD1	TRBJ1-3	.	CASSTWDRVNSGNTIYF	TGTGCCAGCAGCACATGGGACAGGGTTAACTCTGGAAACACCATATATTTT
TRBV12-5	.	TRBJ1-5	.	CASGLGQYQPQHF	TGTGCTAGTGGTTTGGGACAGTATCAGCCCCAGCATTTT
TRBV12-3/TRBV12-4	.	TRBJ2-2	.	CASSWTETGELFF	TGTGCCAGCAGTTGGACAGAAACCGGGGAGCTGTTTTTT
TRBV12-3/TRBV12-4	.	TRBJ1-4	.	CASSLTGYEKLFF	TGTGCCAGCAGTTTGACTGGATACGAAAAACTGTTTTTT
TRBV30	TRBD2	TRBJ2-3	.	CAWSPTSGGTDTQYF	TGTGCCTGGAGTCCCACTAGCGGGGGCACAGATACGCAGTATTTT
TRBV6-2/TRBV6-3	.	TRBJ1-5	.	CASSYSGTQKPQHF	TGTGCCAGCAGTTACTCCGGGACACAAAAGCCCCAGCATTTT
TRBV5-6	.	TRBJ1-2	.	CASSLLSTEHGYTF	TGTGCCAGCAGCTTGTTATCGACTGAGCATGGCTACACCTTC
TRBV5-1	.	TRBJ2-5	.	CASTLAGSQQETQYF	TGCGCCAGCACCCTGGCGGGGTCGCAGCAAGAGACCCAGTACTTC
TRBV19	TRBD1	TRBJ1-4	.	CASSSHEQGKREKLFF	TGTGCCAGTAGTAGCCACGAACAGGGGAAGAGGGAAAAACTGTTTTTT
TRBV2	TRBD2	TRBJ2-1	.	CASSQKSSGGAGEQFF	TGTGCCAGCAGCCAAAAAAGTAGCGGGGGGGCCGGTGAGCAGTTCTTC
TRBV5-8	.	TRBJ1-3	once	CASSAPNLGNTIYF	TGTGCCAGCAGCGCGCCGAATCTAGGAAACACCATATATTTT
TRBV12-3/TRBV12-4	TRBD1	TRBJ1-1	.	CASSPTQGSEAFF	TGTGCCAGCAGTCCCACACAGGGGTCCGAAGCTTTCTTT
TRBV6-5	.	TRBJ1-5	.	CASSPRGVQPQHF	TGTGCCAGCAGTCCCCGGGGAGTTCAGCCCCAGCATTTT
TRBV20-1	TRBD1	TRBJ1-6	.	CSASRDRGDNSPLHF	TGCAGTGCAAGTAGGGACAGGGGGGATAATTCACCCCTCCACTTT
TRBV7-2	.	TRBJ2-5	.	CASSPGSGSDGETQYF	TGTGCCAGCAGCCCCGGGTCCGGGAGCGACGGGGAGACCCAGTACTTC
TRBV5-6	TRBD2	TRBJ2-7	.	CASSLAISGGISYEQYF	TGTGCCAGCAGCTTGGCCATTAGCGGGGGGATCTCCTACGAGCAGTACTTC
TRBV18	.	TRBJ1-5	.	CAARGEGQPQHF	TGTGCCGCCCGGGGAGAGGGTCAGCCCCAGCATTTT
TRBV19	TRBD1	TRBJ2-6	.	CASKGQGALAGANVLTF	TGTGCCAGTAAGGGACAGGGAGCCCTCGCTGGGGCCAACGTCCTGACTTTC
TRBV7-2	.	TRBJ1-2	.	CASSLAAGELRGYTF	TGTGCCAGCAGCTTAGCGGCAGGGGAGTTACGAGGCTACACCTTC
TRBV5-1	TRBD1	TRBJ1-2	.	CASSLGQGASYGYTF	TGCGCCAGCAGCTTAGGACAGGGGGCGTCCTATGGCTACACCTTC
TRBV4-3	TRBD1	TRBJ1-5	.	CASSQQLGTGISNQPQHF	TGCGCCAGCAGCCAGCAACTCGGGACAGGTATTAGCAATCAGCCCCAGCATTTT
TRBV7-9	.	TRBJ1-2	.	CASSLSGRNGYTF	TGTGCCAGCAGCTTATCAGGGAGGAATGGCTACACCTTC
TRBV12-1	.	TRBJ2-1	.	CASSLALSEEPSGARHNEQFF	TGTGCCAGCAGCCTCGCCCTTAGCGAAGAACCCTCAGGGGCGCGGCACAATGAGCAGTTCTTC
TRBV5-1	.	TRBJ1-4	.	CASSYAPTNEKLFF	TGCGCCAGCAGTTATGCGCCAACTAATGAAAAACTGTTTTTT
TRBV7-2	.	TRBJ1-4	.	CASSLIRERLFF	TGTGCCAGCAGCTTAATACGGGAAAGACTGTTTTTT
TRBV9	TRBD1	TRBJ2-2	.	CASSGRDRLGAGELFF	TGTGCCAGCAGCGGCCGGGACAGGCTGGGAGCCGGGGAGCTGTTTTTT
TRBV21-1	.	TRBJ1-2	.	CASSKVAGTGGSDYGYTF	TGTGCCAGCAGCAAAGTTGCCGGGACAGGGGGCTCTGACTATGGCTACACCTTC